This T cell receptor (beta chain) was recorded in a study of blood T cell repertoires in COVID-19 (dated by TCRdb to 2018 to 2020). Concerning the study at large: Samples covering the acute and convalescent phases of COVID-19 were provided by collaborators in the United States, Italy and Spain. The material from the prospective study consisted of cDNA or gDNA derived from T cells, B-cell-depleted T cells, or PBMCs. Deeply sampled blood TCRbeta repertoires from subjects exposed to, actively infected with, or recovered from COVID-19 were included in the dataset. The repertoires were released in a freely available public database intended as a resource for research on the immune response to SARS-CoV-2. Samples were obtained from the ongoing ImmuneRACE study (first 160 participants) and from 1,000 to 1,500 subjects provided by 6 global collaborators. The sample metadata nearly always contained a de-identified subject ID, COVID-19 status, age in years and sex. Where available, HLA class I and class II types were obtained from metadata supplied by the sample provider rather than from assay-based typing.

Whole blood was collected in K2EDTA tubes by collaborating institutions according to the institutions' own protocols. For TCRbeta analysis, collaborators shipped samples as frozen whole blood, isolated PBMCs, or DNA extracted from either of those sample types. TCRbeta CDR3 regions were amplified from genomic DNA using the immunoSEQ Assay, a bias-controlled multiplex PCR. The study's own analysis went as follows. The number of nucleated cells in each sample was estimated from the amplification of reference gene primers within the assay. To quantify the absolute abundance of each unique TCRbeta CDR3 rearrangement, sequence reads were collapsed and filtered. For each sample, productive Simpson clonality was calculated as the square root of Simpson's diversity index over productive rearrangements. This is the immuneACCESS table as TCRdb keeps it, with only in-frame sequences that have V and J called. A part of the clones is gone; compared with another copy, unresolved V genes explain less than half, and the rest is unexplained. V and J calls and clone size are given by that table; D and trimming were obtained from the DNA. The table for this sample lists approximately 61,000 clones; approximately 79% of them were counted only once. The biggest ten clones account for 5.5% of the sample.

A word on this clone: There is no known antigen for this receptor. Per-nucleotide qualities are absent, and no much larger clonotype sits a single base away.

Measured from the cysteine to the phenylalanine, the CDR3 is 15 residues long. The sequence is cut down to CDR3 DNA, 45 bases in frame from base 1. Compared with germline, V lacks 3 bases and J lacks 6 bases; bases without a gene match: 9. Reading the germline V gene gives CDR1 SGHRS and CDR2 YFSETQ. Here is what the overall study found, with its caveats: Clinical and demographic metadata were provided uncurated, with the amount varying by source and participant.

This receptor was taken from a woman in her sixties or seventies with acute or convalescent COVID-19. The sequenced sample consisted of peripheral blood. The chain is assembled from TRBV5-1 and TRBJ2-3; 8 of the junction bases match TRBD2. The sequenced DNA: TGCGCCAGCAGCTCCGTGGCAGCGGGGGTCGATACGCAGTATTTT. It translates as CASSSVAAGVDTQYF.